One sample yielded the 7 T cell receptor beta chains listed below, sequenced in a study of blood T cells in healthy people across ages. Using a J-beta primer mix together with a sample-barcoded 5' primer, a second PCR was run for roughly 6 to 12 cycles. In TCRdb, the 5' RACE reads were re-called with MiXCR into one record per CDR3 protein. The table records 550,000 to 700,000 distinct CDR3 sequences, about 26% of them present only once. Sequenced input: blood. These receptors came from a woman between 65 and 79 years old in good health.

The rearrangement joins TRBV3-1 to TRBJ1-2; D may be TRBD1 (6 bases). Germline V gene data show CDR1 as LGHDT and CDR2 as YNNKEL (reference sequence). Trimming shortened V by 4 bases and J by 4 bases, and 10 bases separated the two germline ends. This CDR3 is built from 13 residues. The CDR3 sequence is CASSRQEGYGYTF. DNA of the CDR3: TGTGCCAGCAGCCGACAGGAGGGCTATGGCTACACCTTC.

Ten or more counts support this clonotype. The chain employs TRBV28 and TRBJ1-1, with D unclear. V was cut by 4 bases and J by 1 base, with 10 bases left in between. Germline V gene lookup returns CDR1 MDHEN and CDR2 SYDVKM. The CDR3 has 14 amino acids. The CDR3 DNA reads as TGTGCCAGCAGTTCCCCCGACCGGAACACTGAAGCTTTCTTT. Translation gives CASSSPDRNTEAFF.

The chain employs TRBV29-1 and TRBJ2-5, with 7 bases aligning to TRBD1. With the DNA end fitting TRBJ2-7 better, the J assignment may be wrong. Per germline, CDR1 SQVTM and CDR2 ANQGSEA. The CDR3 runs 14 residues. The CDR3 sequence is CSARSTGKADEQYF. In nucleotides, the CDR3 is TGCAGCGCCCGCTCGACAGGGAAAGCAGACGAGCAGTACTTC.

The V gene is TRBV2, the J gene TRBJ1-1, with TRBD1 identical over 7 bases. Germline CDR1 SNHLY, CDR2 FYNNEI. With V trimmed by 6 bases and J by 8 bases, 12 bases remained unmatched. CDR3 length equals 14 residues. In nucleotides, the CDR3 is TGTGCCAGCAGGGGTACAGGGGAAATAGGGGAAGCTTTCTTT. Translation: CASRGTGEIGEAFF.

The chain is built from TRBV7-2 and TRBJ2-1, with 9 bases fitting TRBD1. In germline, CDR1 is SGHTA, CDR2 FQGNSA. V shed 3 bases, J shed 7 bases, and the junction held 7 bases outside the gene matches. This CDR3 is 15 amino acids long. The CDR3 DNA is TGTGCCAGCAGCTTCTCCGGGACAGGGTGGAATGAGCAGTTCTTC. As protein: CASSFSGTGWNEQFF. Together with reference TRBV7-2 and TRBJ2-1, the CDR3 gives the full variable domain: GAGVSQSPSNKVTEKGKDVELRCDPISGHTALYWYRQSLGQGLEFLIYFQGNSAPDKSGLPSDRFSAERTGGSVSTLTIQRTQQEDSAVYLCASSFSGTGWNEQFFGPGTRLTVL.

This clonotype has more than one count but fewer than ten. The conserved phenylalanine or tryptophan normally closing the CDR3 is absent here, so this likely arose from a read error. The genes are TRBV29-1 and TRBJ2-4; D is undetermined. The CDR3 consists of 14 residues. V lost 2 bases to trimming and J lost 2 bases, with 10 bases between them. Per germline, CDR1 SQVTM and CDR2 ANQGSEA. In DNA form, the CDR3 reads TGCAGCGTTGAAACGGGTCGGACCAAAAACATTCAGTACCTC. As protein: CSVETGRTKNIQYL.

This clonotype showed up just a few times. The chain combines TRBV5-1 with TRBJ2-1, with 9 nucleotides matching TRBD2. The CDR3 totals 15 residues. V gave up 1 base and J gave up 5 bases; unmatched junction bases: 4. The germline V gene has CDR1 SGHRS and CDR2 YFSETQ. CDR3 in DNA: TGCGCCAGCAGCTTGTCGACTAGCGGAAACAATGAGCAGTTCTTC. Translation: CASSLSTSGNNEQFF.